This is a list of T cell receptor beta chains from one sample in a study of blood T cell repertoires in COVID-19. Here immunoSEQ multiplex PCR was the method, and the copy in TCRdb shows in-frame clones only, minus some. The sample has hundreds of thousands of clones; almost 85% are singletons. The sequencing sample was made of peripheral blood. The receptor source for this set is a man aged 45 to 65 with active or convalescent COVID-19. The CDR3 runs from the conserved cysteine through the conserved F or W. A D gene is named only where the DNA matches it firmly. Rows may omit the clone size; those that give it use once, few, many or a size class.

d_call: NA; v_call: TRBV14; j_call: TRBJ2-2; clone_size: NA; cdr3_aa: CASSQDRTGELFF; cdr3_nt: TGTGCCAGCAGCCAAGACCGGACCGGGGAGCTGTTTTTT
d_call: NA; v_call: TRBV7-2; j_call: TRBJ1-3; clone_size: NA; cdr3_aa: CASSLHSSNTIYF; cdr3_nt: TGTGCCAGCAGCTTGCACAGCTCCAACACCATATATTTT
d_call: TRBD1; v_call: TRBV7-6; j_call: TRBJ1-2; clone_size: NA; cdr3_aa: CASSRTGQPNYGYTF; cdr3_nt: TGTGCCAGCAGCAGAACGGGACAGCCTAACTATGGCTACACCTTC
d_call: TRBD2; v_call: TRBV4-2; j_call: TRBJ2-1; clone_size: NA; cdr3_aa: CASSQGLAGGLRGEQFF; cdr3_nt: TGTGCCAGCAGCCAAGGGCTAGCGGGAGGGCTCCGCGGTGAGCAGTTCTTC
d_call: NA; v_call: TRBV7-9; j_call: TRBJ1-2; clone_size: NA; cdr3_aa: CASSLEGRGGYTF; cdr3_nt: TGTGCCAGCAGCTTAGAAGGGAGGGGTGGCTACACCTTC
d_call: NA; v_call: TRBV5-1; j_call: TRBJ1-2; clone_size: NA; cdr3_aa: CASSFPGAGGYTF; cdr3_nt: TGCGCCAGCAGCTTCCCAGGGGCGGGTGGCTACACCTTC
d_call: NA; v_call: TRBV2; j_call: TRBJ2-1; clone_size: NA; cdr3_aa: CASRLGSEQFF; cdr3_nt: TGTGCCAGCAGACTAGGCAGTGAGCAGTTCTTC
d_call: NA; v_call: TRBV4-1; j_call: TRBJ2-5; clone_size: NA; cdr3_aa: CASSQEGALTGETQYF; cdr3_nt: TGCGCCAGCAGCCAAGAGGGGGCACTCACCGGAGAGACCCAGTACTTC
d_call: TRBD1; v_call: TRBV4-2; j_call: TRBJ1-5; clone_size: NA; cdr3_aa: CASSQDAKGARISQPQHF; cdr3_nt: TGTGCCAGCAGCCAAGATGCGAAGGGGGCGCGGATAAGTCAGCCCCAGCATTTT
d_call: TRBD1; v_call: TRBV5-4; j_call: TRBJ1-3; clone_size: NA; cdr3_aa: CASSPDRAGNTIYF; cdr3_nt: TGTGCCAGCAGCCCAGACAGGGCTGGAAACACCATATATTTT
d_call: NA; v_call: TRBV5-1; j_call: TRBJ2-3; clone_size: NA; cdr3_aa: CASSGRDKGDTQYF; cdr3_nt: TGCGCCAGCAGCGGCCGGGACAAAGGAGATACGCAGTATTTT
d_call: NA; v_call: TRBV27; j_call: TRBJ2-1; clone_size: NA; cdr3_aa: CASSTRRAPKPNEQFF; cdr3_nt: TGTGCCAGCAGTACCAGGCGGGCCCCGAAACCCAATGAGCAGTTCTTC
d_call: NA; v_call: TRBV28; j_call: TRBJ2-1; clone_size: once; cdr3_aa: CASSLSGSPGYNEQFF; cdr3_nt: TGTGCCAGCAGTTTATCCGGGAGTCCGGGCTACAATGAGCAGTTCTTC
d_call: NA; v_call: TRBV7-9; j_call: TRBJ2-7; clone_size: once; cdr3_aa: CASSLAGEPYEQYF; cdr3_nt: TGTGCCAGCAGCTTAGCGGGAGAGCCATACGAGCAGTACTTC
d_call: NA; v_call: TRBV24-1; j_call: TRBJ1-1; clone_size: NA; cdr3_aa: CATSHGEGQAFF; cdr3_nt: TGTGCCACCAGTCATGGGGAGGGGCAAGCTTTCTTT
d_call: NA; v_call: TRBV7-9; j_call: TRBJ1-6; clone_size: NA; cdr3_aa: CASSLGSGLGDSPLHF; cdr3_nt: TGTGCCAGCAGCTTAGGGTCCGGCCTAGGAGATTCACCCCTCCACTTT
d_call: NA; v_call: TRBV5-1; j_call: TRBJ2-7; clone_size: NA; cdr3_aa: CASSPPGAGEQYF; cdr3_nt: TGCGCCAGCAGCCCGCCTGGGGCCGGCGAGCAGTACTTC
d_call: TRBD2; v_call: TRBV5-1; j_call: TRBJ2-1; clone_size: once; cdr3_aa: CASSSFGSGSLNEQFF; cdr3_nt: TGCGCCAGCAGCTCCTTTGGTAGCGGGAGTCTGAATGAGCAGTTCTTC
d_call: NA; v_call: TRBV5-1; j_call: TRBJ2-7; clone_size: NA; cdr3_aa: CASRNPGTVHEQYF; cdr3_nt: TGCGCCAGCAGGAATCCCGGGACTGTGCACGAGCAGTACTTC
d_call: NA; v_call: TRBV7-8; j_call: TRBJ2-7; clone_size: NA; cdr3_aa: CASSPEEFPYEQYF; cdr3_nt: TGTGCCAGCAGCCCCGAGGAGTTTCCTTACGAGCAGTACTTC
d_call: NA; v_call: TRBV5-1; j_call: TRBJ1-2; clone_size: NA; cdr3_aa: CASSDTTYGYTF; cdr3_nt: TGCGCCAGCAGCGATACAACCTATGGCTACACCTTC
d_call: NA; v_call: TRBV9; j_call: TRBJ1-1; clone_size: NA; cdr3_aa: CASSPWGDEAFF; cdr3_nt: TGTGCCAGCAGCCCTTGGGGAGATGAAGCTTTCTTT
d_call: TRBD1; v_call: TRBV6-5; j_call: TRBJ1-6; clone_size: NA; cdr3_aa: CASSYSGTGSSPLHF; cdr3_nt: TGTGCCAGCAGTTACTCCGGGACAGGGAGTTCACCCCTCCACTTT
d_call: NA; v_call: TRBV19; j_call: TRBJ1-5; clone_size: NA; cdr3_aa: CASSRRGSGNQPQHF; cdr3_nt: TGTGCCAGTAGTAGGCGGGGGAGTGGCAATCAGCCCCAGCATTTT
d_call: TRBD1; v_call: TRBV3-1/TRBV3-2; j_call: TRBJ2-2; clone_size: once; cdr3_aa: CASSPTGGKGGELFF; cdr3_nt: TGTGCCAGCAGCCCGACAGGGGGGAAAGGCGGGGAGCTGTTTTTT
d_call: NA; v_call: TRBV27; j_call: TRBJ2-7; clone_size: NA; cdr3_aa: CASSFGGRSYEQYF; cdr3_nt: TGTGCCAGCAGTTTCGGGGGACGCTCCTACGAGCAGTACTTC